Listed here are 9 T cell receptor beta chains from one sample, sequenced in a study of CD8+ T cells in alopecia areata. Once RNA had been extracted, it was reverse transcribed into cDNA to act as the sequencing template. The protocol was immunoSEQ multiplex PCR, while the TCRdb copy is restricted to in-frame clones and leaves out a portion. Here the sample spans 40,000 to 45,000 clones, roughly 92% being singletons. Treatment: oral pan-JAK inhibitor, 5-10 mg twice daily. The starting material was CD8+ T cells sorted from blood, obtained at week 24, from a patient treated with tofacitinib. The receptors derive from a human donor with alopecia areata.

CDR3 loop: CASTAGTYEQYF. The CDR3 DNA is TGTGCGTCTACGGCAGGTACCTACGAGCAGTACTTC. The rearrangement joins TRBV28 to TRBJ2-7; D remains ambiguous. The V gene's germline CDR1 is MDHEN and CDR2 SYDVKM. This CDR3 is built from 12 residues.

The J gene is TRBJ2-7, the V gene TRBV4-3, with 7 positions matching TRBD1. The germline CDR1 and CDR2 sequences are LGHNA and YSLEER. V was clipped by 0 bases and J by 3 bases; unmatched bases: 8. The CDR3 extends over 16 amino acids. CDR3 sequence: CASSQDGRQGDYEQYF. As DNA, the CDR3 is TGCGCCAGCAGCCAAGATGGTAGGCAGGGGGACTACGAGCAGTACTTC.

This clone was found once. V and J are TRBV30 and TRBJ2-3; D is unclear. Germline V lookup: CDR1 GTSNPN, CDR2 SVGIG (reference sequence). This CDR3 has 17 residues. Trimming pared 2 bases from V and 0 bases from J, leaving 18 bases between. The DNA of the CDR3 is TGTGCCTGGAGTAATCTTTTTGCAACGTCTAGCACAGATACGCAGTATTTT. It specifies CAWSNLFATSSTDTQYF.

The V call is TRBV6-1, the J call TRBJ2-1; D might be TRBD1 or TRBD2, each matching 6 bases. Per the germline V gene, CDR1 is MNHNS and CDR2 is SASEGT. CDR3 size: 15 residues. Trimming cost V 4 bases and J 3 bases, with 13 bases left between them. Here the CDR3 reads CASSGGASGYNEQFF. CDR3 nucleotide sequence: TGTGCCAGCAGTGGGGGGGCTTCTGGCTACAATGAGCAGTTCTTC.

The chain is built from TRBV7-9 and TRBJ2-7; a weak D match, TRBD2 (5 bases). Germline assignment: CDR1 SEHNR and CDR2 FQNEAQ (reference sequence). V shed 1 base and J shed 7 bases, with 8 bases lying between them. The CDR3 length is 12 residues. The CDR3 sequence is CASSLESGEQYF. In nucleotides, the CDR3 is TGTGCCAGCAGCTTAGAATCGGGAGAGCAGTACTTC.

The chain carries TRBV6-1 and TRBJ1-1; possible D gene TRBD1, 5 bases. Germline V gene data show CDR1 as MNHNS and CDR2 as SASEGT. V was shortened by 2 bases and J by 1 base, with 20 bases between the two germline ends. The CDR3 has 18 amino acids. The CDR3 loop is CASSESVRVRGKNTEAFF. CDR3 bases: TGTGCCAGCAGTGAATCGGTCAGGGTGCGGGGCAAGAACACTGAAGCTTTCTTT.

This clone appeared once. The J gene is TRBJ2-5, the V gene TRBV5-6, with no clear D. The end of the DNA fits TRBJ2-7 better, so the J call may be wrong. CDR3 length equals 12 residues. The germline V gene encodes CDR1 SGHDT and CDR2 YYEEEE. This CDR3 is CASSADIYEQYF. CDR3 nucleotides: TGTGCCAGCAGCGCTGACATCTACGAGCAGTACTTC.

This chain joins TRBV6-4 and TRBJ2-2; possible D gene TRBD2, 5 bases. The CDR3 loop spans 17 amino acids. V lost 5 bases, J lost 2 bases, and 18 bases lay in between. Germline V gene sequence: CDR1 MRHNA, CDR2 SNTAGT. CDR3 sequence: CASSFKNEGPNTGELFF. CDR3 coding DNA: TGTGCCAGCAGTTTTAAAAATGAGGGCCCCAACACCGGGGAGCTGTTTTTT.

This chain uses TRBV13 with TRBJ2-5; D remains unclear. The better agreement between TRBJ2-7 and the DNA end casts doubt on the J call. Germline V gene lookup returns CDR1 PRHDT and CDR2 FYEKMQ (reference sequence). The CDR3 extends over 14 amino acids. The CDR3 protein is CASALGASINEQYF. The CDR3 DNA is TGTGCCAGCGCCTTAGGTGCCAGTATCAACGAGCAGTACTTC.